Included here is one T cell receptor (beta chain) sequence, with context. Its antigen is still unknown. Cells designated naive CD8 were CD45RO-negative and were positively selected for CCR7, with terminally differentiated effector memory CD45RA+ cells excluded. Sorted-subset replicate PCRs used around 220 ng DNA, approximately 33,000 T cell genomes. Produced via immunoSEQ multiplex PCR; TCRdb's table is partial and in-frame only. The data hold around 600,000 clones, with 98% observed a single time. This record comes from a study of shared clonotypes between healthy human individuals. Study-wide points: Depth was large, yet rarefaction showed that sorted-subset sequencing was incomplete.

The sequencing input was naive CD8+ T cells sorted from blood. This receptor was obtained from a man aged 30 to 39 in good health.

CDR3 bases: TGTGCCAGCAGCCCCATTAGGGGGACCAGCTCCTACGAGCAGTACTTC. Its protein product is CASSPIRGTSSYEQYF. J is TRBJ2-7 and V is TRBV7-2; possibly TRBD1 for D (6 bases). The CDR3 runs 16 residues. Germline loops: CDR1 SGHTA, CDR2 FQGNSA. Trimming cost V 5 bases and J 0 bases, with 17 bases left between them.